Here is one T cell receptor (beta chain) with its context. The sample originates from a study of T cell repertoires in cytomegalovirus infection. The CDR3 is 13 residues long. V gave up 2 bases and J gave up 5 bases, with 10 bases separating them. Germline loops: CDR1 LNHDA, CDR2 SQIVND (reference sequence). One entry per CDR3 protein results from TCRdb running MiXCR on the reads. There are a few hundred thousand distinct CDR3 sequences in the sample; over 15% occur only once, and around half lies in the top ten. The origin of this receptor is a human donor in good health (CMV status not recorded). Some clones in this sample may be carry-over from other donors' samples. The sequencing input was CD8+ T cells from PBMCs. The chain couples TRBV19 to TRBJ2-7; a weak D match, TRBD1 (5 bases). As DNA, the CDR3 is TGTGCCAGTAGTATACGGCAGGGTAACGAGCAGTACTTC. Amino acids: CASSIRQGNEQYF.